The 20 T cell receptor beta chains presented below share a single source sample, sequenced in a study of cytomegalovirus exposure and HLA in healthy donors. Assay used: immunoSEQ multiplex PCR; TCRdb lists only in-frame clones, some missing. The profile shows about 330,000 clones, roughly 90% of them singletons. Sequencing was carried out using PBMCs. These receptor sequences come from a woman aged 25 to 45 in good health and CMV-seropositive.

The chain joins TRBV11-3 to TRBJ2-7; D gene unclear. This CDR3 has 14 amino acids. Germline V CDR1 and CDR2: SGHNT, YENEEA. The germline V and J ends were trimmed by 0 bases and 5 bases, with 11 bases remaining between them. The CDR3 DNA is TGTGCCAGCAGCTTAGAGGGGAAAAGCCACGAGCAGTACTTC. It codes for CASSLEGKSHEQYF.

This chain joins TRBV5-1 and TRBJ2-4; possibly TRBD1 for D (6 bases). The CDR3 is 16 amino acids. Germline V CDR1 and CDR2: SGHRS, YFSETQ. V was shortened by 1 base and J by 2 bases, with 13 bases between the two germline ends. CDR3 in amino acids: CASSLSSDRSKNIQYF. The DNA of the CDR3 is TGCGCCAGCAGCTTGTCCTCCGACAGGTCCAAAAACATTCAGTACTTC.

The chain joins TRBV4-3 to TRBJ2-2; D ambiguous. The V and J ends lost 0 bases and 1 base respectively, with 9 bases between them. Germline CDR1 reads LGHNA; CDR2 reads YSLEER. The CDR3 is 16 amino acids. Here the CDR3 DNA reads TGCGCCAGCAGCCAAGATGATGGCCGGAACACCGGGGAGCTGTTTTTT. Translating it yields CASSQDDGRNTGELFF.

This chain connects TRBV6-5 to TRBJ1-3; D is uncertain. The V end lost 0 bases, the J end lost 6 bases, and 9 bases lay between the germline ends. Germline CDR1 is MNHEY and CDR2 is SVGAGI. This CDR3 region has 14 residues. The CDR3 protein is CASSYSIETNTIYF. The CDR3 DNA reads TGTGCCAGCAGTTACTCTATAGAAACAAACACCATATATTTT.

This sequence joins TRBV4-2 and TRBJ2-3; D is undetermined. The CDR3 is made up of 11 amino acids. V was pared by 2 bases and J by 4 bases, with 1 base between. Germline V lookup: CDR1 LGHNA, CDR2 YNFKEQ. The CDR3 protein is CASSQSDTQYF. CDR3 nucleotides: TGTGCCAGCAGCCAATCAGATACGCAGTATTTT.

The chain couples TRBV9 to TRBJ1-2, with TRBD1 as a possible D gene (5 bases). Germline lookup yields CDR1 SGDLS and CDR2 YYNGEE. Trimming took off 2 bases at V and 8 bases at J, with 19 bases between the two ends. The CDR3 spans 15 residues. CDR3 protein: CASSVGDSPVSGYTF. The CDR3, as DNA: TGTGCCAGCAGCGTGGGGGACTCCCCAGTTAGCGGCTACACCTTC.

The rearrangement links TRBV5-1 to TRBJ2-1; TRBD2 matches at 8 bases. V trimming: 0 bases; J trimming: 7 bases; junction bases outside the gene matches: 6. CDR1 is SGHRS and CDR2 is YFSETQ in the germline V gene. The CDR3 is made up of 15 amino acids. The CDR3 DNA reads as TGCGCCAGCAGCTTGGATGGGCGGGAGGCGAATGAGCAGTTCTTC. Translation gives CASSLDGREANEQFF. The full variable domain, completed using reference TRBV5-1 and TRBJ2-1, is KAGVTQTPRYLIKTRGQQVTLSCSPISGHRSVSWYQQTPGQGLQFLFEYFSETQRNKGNFPGRFSGRQFSNSRSEMNVSTLELGDSALYLCASSLDGREANEQFFGPGTRLTVL.

The chain has TRBV7-9 and TRBJ2-5; D tentatively fits TRBD1 or TRBD2 (5 bases each). The V gene lost 4 bases and the J gene lost 4 bases, with 22 bases spanning the gap. The CDR3 sequence is 17 residues long. The V gene's germline CDR1 is SEHNR and CDR2 FQNEAQ (reference sequence). The CDR3 nucleotides are TGTGCCAGCAGCTCGGGGCCACACACTCCAGTTCTAGAGACCCAGTACTTC. Protein: CASSSGPHTPVLETQYF.

This clone has more than one count but fewer than ten. The gene calls are TRBV5-4 and TRBJ2-7, with 15 bases fitting TRBD2. The CDR3 is 15 residues long. With V trimmed by 3 bases and J by 6 bases, 4 bases remained unmatched. From germline, CDR1 is SGHNT and CDR2 YYREEE (reference sequence). The chain's CDR3 is CASSSRTSGGAEQYF. CDR3 coding DNA: TGTGCCAGCAGCTCCCGGACTAGCGGGGGGGCCGAGCAGTACTTC.

The rearrangement links TRBV11-2 to TRBJ2-2; D is unresolved. The CDR3 has 13 amino acids. The V end was cut by 1 base, the J end by 7 bases, with 7 bases between. Germline V gene lookup returns CDR1 SGHAT and CDR2 FQNNGV. CDR3 protein: CASSLVVVGELFF. The CDR3 nucleotides are TGTGCCAGCAGCTTAGTGGTGGTCGGGGAGCTGTTTTTT. Complete variable domain (other parts from reference TRBV11-2 and TRBJ2-2): EAGVAQSPRYKIIEKRQSVAFWCNPISGHATLYWYQQILGQGPKLLIQFQNNGVVDDSQLPKDRFSAERLKGVDSTLKIQPAKLEDSAVYLCASSLVVVGELFFGEGSRLTVL.

J is TRBJ2-7 and V is TRBV9, with D maybe TRBD2 (5 bases). Deletions cut 0 bases from V and 5 bases from J, with 12 bases between. Germline V CDR1 and CDR2: SGDLS, YYNGEE. The CDR3 length is 14 residues. The CDR3 DNA reads as TGTGCCAGCAGCGTAGAACGAGGGTCCCACGAGCAGTACTTC. This sequence encodes CASSVERGSHEQYF. The full variable domain, completed using reference TRBV9 and TRBJ2-7, is DSGVTQTPKHLITATGQRVTLRCSPRSGDLSVYWYQQSLDQGLQFLIQYYNGEERAKGNILERFSAQQFPDLHSELNLSSLELGDSALYFCASSVERGSHEQYFGPGTRLTVT.

The chain links TRBV5-1 to TRBJ2-7; D is possibly TRBD2 (6 bases). This CDR3 comprises 16 residues. CDR1 and CDR2 from the germline V gene are SGHRS and YFSETQ. V gave up 4 bases and J gave up 4 bases, with 21 bases separating them. The CDR3 loop reads CASSGGEDGVTYEQYF. The CDR3 DNA reads TGCGCCAGCAGCGGAGGGGAAGACGGAGTGACGTACGAGCAGTACTTC.

V and J are TRBV27 and TRBJ2-7; D is undetermined. Looked up from germline, CDR1 is MNHEY and CDR2 is SMNVEV (reference sequence). The CDR3 is 11 residues long. Trimming shortened V by 6 bases and J by 6 bases, and 9 bases separated the two germline ends. The CDR3 coding sequence is TGTGCCAGCAGCTCTCGTTCCGAGCAGTACTTC. This encodes CASSSRSEQYF.

As concerns this clone: Other DNA sequences of this sample code for an identical CDR3. The rearrangement joins TRBV28 to TRBJ2-7; 8 bases are shared with TRBD1. Per germline, CDR1 MDHEN and CDR2 SYDVKM. The CDR3 extends over 14 amino acids. J lost 4 bases, V lost 3 bases, and 5 bases had no gene match. The CDR3 DNA reads as TGTGCCAGCAGTTTTGGGACAGGCTCTTACGAGCAGTACTTC. Protein product: CASSFGTGSYEQYF.

The chain is built from TRBV30 and TRBJ1-1, with D perhaps matching TRBD1 (6 bases). Germline V lookup: CDR1 GTSNPN, CDR2 SVGIG (reference sequence). V was clipped by 5 bases and J by 1 base, with 8 bases between them. The CDR3 has 12 residues. The CDR3 loop reads CAWGQPNTEAFF. As DNA, the CDR3 is TGTGCCTGGGGACAGCCGAACACTGAAGCTTTCTTT.

This clone was seen only once. The V gene is TRBV2, the J gene TRBJ2-1, with a possible D match to TRBD2 (6 bases). The CDR3 sequence is 11 residues long. The germline V gene encodes CDR1 SNHLY and CDR2 FYNNEI. V was shortened by 10 bases and J by 13 bases, with 17 bases between the two germline ends. CDR3 bases: TGTGCCACCCAGGAGGGGCCCCGTCAGTTCTTC. Translating it yields CATQEGPRQFF. Based on the CDR3 plus reference TRBV2 and TRBJ2-1, the full variable domain is EPEVTQTPSHQVTQMGQEVILRCVPISNHLYFYWYRQILGQKVEFLVSFYNNEISEKSEIFDDQFSVERPDGSNFTLKIRSTKLEDSAMYFCATQEGPRQFFGPGTRLTVL.

The genes are TRBV4-1 and TRBJ1-3, with a weak D call TRBD1 (6 bases). This CDR3 comprises 17 residues. Germline assignment: CDR1 MGHRA and CDR2 YSYEKL. The V end was cut by 0 bases, the J end by 2 bases, with 14 bases between. CDR3 in DNA: TGCGCCAGCAGCCAAGATCGGGGGGCTAGGCCTGGAAACACCATATATTTT. Translation gives CASSQDRGARPGNTIYF.

This clone has more than one count but fewer than ten. The chain links TRBV7-9 to TRBJ2-3; either TRBD1 or TRBD2 may fit D (5 bases each). The CDR3 covers 14 residues. CDR1 is SEHNR and CDR2 is FQNEAQ in the germline V gene (reference sequence). V lost 3 bases, J lost 0 bases, and 7 bases lay in between. The CDR3 DNA reads as TGTGCCAGCAGCTTCCGGGACAGCACAGATACGCAGTATTTT. It encodes CASSFRDSTDTQYF.

Concerning this clone itself: Because the CDR3 is missing its conserved closing phenylalanine or tryptophan, this is likely a read error. This chain connects TRBV5-1 to TRBJ1-6, with 7 bases that match TRBD1. The CDR3 consists of 16 residues. Germline V gene sequence: CDR1 SGHRS, CDR2 YFSETQ. After removal of 3 bases from V and 13 bases from J, the junction contained 16 bases not matched to a gene. CDR3 protein: CASSSRQVGTVRPLHL. Written as DNA, the CDR3 is TGCGCCAGCAGCTCAAGACAGGTTGGGACAGTTCGGCCCCTCCACCTT.

The chain employs TRBV28 and TRBJ2-7; 8 positions agree with TRBD2. Germline V lookup: CDR1 MDHEN, CDR2 SYDVKM. The CDR3 totals 14 residues. Germline trimming cut 3 bases from V and 2 bases from J; bases unmatched to any gene: 3. CDR3 in amino acids: CASSFPGLAYEQYF. The CDR3 region has the DNA TGTGCCAGCAGTTTTCCGGGACTAGCCTACGAGCAGTACTTC.